Listed below are T cell receptor beta chains from one sample, sequenced in a study of T cell responses to AZD1222 COVID-19 vaccine. Repertoires were generated with immunoSEQ multiplex PCR, while TCRdb's copy carries only in-frame clones and drops some. The sample contains roughly 140,000 clones, about 88% of which appear only once. The specimen was peripheral blood, collected on day 0 of AZD1222 vaccination. These receptors came from an adult in good health. Both conserved end residues are part of each CDR3. D genes are given only for firm matches. Some rows mark clone size as missing; the rest say once, few, many or name a class of expanded clone.

v_gene	j_gene	abundance	d_gene	CDR3aa	CDR3nt
TRBV14	TRBJ2-7	NA	NA	CASSPTASEQYF	TGTGCCAGCAGCCCAACAGCCTCCGAGCAGTACTTC
TRBV6-4	TRBJ1-5	NA	TRBD1	CASSDSLGGGQPQHF	TGTGCCAGCAGTGACTCGTTAGGGGGCGGTCAGCCCCAGCATTTT
TRBV12-3/TRBV12-4	TRBJ2-7	once	TRBD2	CASGSGVWEQYF	TGTGCCAGCGGTAGCGGGGTCTGGGAGCAGTACTTC
TRBV7-2	TRBJ1-1	NA	NA	CASSRDPPTGNTEAFF	TGTGCCAGCAGCCGGGACCCTCCCACAGGCAACACTGAAGCTTTCTTT
TRBV14	TRBJ2-7	once	NA	CASSLTGEGYEQYF	TGTGCCAGCAGCCTGACAGGGGAGGGCTACGAGCAGTACTTC
TRBV12-3/TRBV12-4	TRBJ1-1	NA	NA	CAGGADTPHEAFF	TGTGCCGGGGGAGCGGACACCCCGCATGAAGCTTTCTTT
TRBV7-3	TRBJ2-3	NA	TRBD2	CASSFSGTSGRKDTQYF	TGTGCCAGCAGCTTCTCCGGGACTAGCGGGAGAAAGGATACGCAGTATTTT
TRBV27	TRBJ2-7	NA	TRBD2	CASSGRAGARLDEQYF	TGTGCCAGCAGTGGTAGGGCGGGAGCCCGTCTAGACGAGCAGTACTTC
TRBV6-5	TRBJ1-1	NA	NA	CASSYHGTYNTEAFF	TGTGCCAGCAGTTACCATGGGACATACAACACTGAAGCTTTCTTT
TRBV5-1	TRBJ2-3	NA	NA	CASTTGQRTDTQYF	TGCGCCAGCACCACAGGACAGCGCACAGATACGCAGTATTTT
TRBV4-1	TRBJ1-3	NA	NA	CASSQEVRGSDTIYF	TGCGCCAGCAGCCAAGAAGTCCGAGGGTCGGACACCATATATTTT
TRBV12-3/TRBV12-4	TRBJ2-7	NA	NA	CASSFPGTQWQYF	TGTGCCAGCAGTTTCCCCGGGACTCAGTGGCAGTACTTC
TRBV28	TRBJ2-1	once	NA	CASSLGVRGVVEQFF	TGTGCCAGCAGTTTAGGGGTCCGCGGGGTGGTGGAGCAGTTCTTC
TRBV27	TRBJ1-4	few	NA	CASSLSLNEKLFF	TGTGCCAGCAGTTTATCCTTAAATGAAAAACTGTTTTTT
TRBV28	TRBJ1-2	NA	TRBD1	CASSLQSGGDWYTF	TGTGCCAGCAGTTTACAATCAGGGGGCGATTGGTACACCTTC
TRBV27	TRBJ2-7	once	NA	CASSLSTGTTYEQYF	TGTGCCAGCAGTTTATCGACCGGGACGACCTACGAGCAGTACTTC
TRBV29-1	TRBJ1-4	NA	NA	CSVVRRGNEKLFF	TGCAGCGTTGTGCGCAGGGGCAATGAAAAACTGTTTTTT
TRBV30	TRBJ2-4	NA	NA	CAWSPGAGKNIQYF	TGTGCCTGGAGTCCGGGGGCCGGCAAAAACATTCAGTACTTC
TRBV5-8	TRBJ1-2	NA	NA	CASSLQAGQNYGYTF	TGTGCCAGCAGCTTGCAGGCAGGGCAGAACTATGGCTACACCTTC
TRBV30	TRBJ2-7	NA	TRBD1	CAWEPGTAPYEQYF	TGTGCCTGGGAACCCGGGACAGCCCCCTACGAGCAGTACTTC
TRBV5-1	TRBJ2-1	few	TRBD1	CASSWGDRTYNEQFF	TGCGCCAGCAGCTGGGGGGACAGGACGTACAATGAGCAGTTCTTC
TRBV7-9	TRBJ1-2	NA	NA	CASSLVGTPSGGYTF	TGTGCCAGCAGCTTAGTCGGGACTCCCTCGGGCGGCTACACCTTC
TRBV9	TRBJ2-1	few	TRBD2	CASSVGLAGAGQSYNEQFF	TGTGCCAGCAGCGTAGGGCTAGCGGGAGCTGGTCAATCCTACAATGAGCAGTTCTTC
TRBV6-1	TRBJ2-1	NA	TRBD1	CASSEEPGQYYNEQFF	TGTGCCAGCAGTGAGGAGCCGGGACAGTACTACAATGAGCAGTTCTTC
TRBV11-2	TRBJ1-3	NA	NA	CASSHVREAGNTIYF	TGTGCCAGCAGCCACGTGAGGGAGGCTGGAAACACCATATATTTT
TRBV27	TRBJ1-5	NA	NA	CASSGPGNQPQHF	TGTGCCAGCAGTGGCCCAGGGAATCAGCCCCAGCATTTT
TRBV15	TRBJ2-6	large	TRBD2	CATSSAGGNWLGANVLTF	TGTGCCACCAGCTCCGCGGGGGGGAATTGGCTTGGGGCCAACGTCCTGACTTTC
TRBV25-1	TRBJ1-4	few	TRBD1	CASSDPGQGNEKLFF	TGTGCCAGCAGTGATCCGGGACAGGGGAATGAAAAACTGTTTTTT
TRBV6-1	TRBJ2-7	NA	TRBD1	CASSERGPTYEQYF	TGTGCCAGCAGTGAAAGGGGGCCAACCTACGAGCAGTACTTC
TRBV3-1/TRBV3-2	TRBJ1-1	NA	NA	CASSRQNRNTEAFF	TGTGCCAGCAGTCGACAGAACCGGAACACTGAAGCTTTCTTT
TRBV7-4	TRBJ2-1	NA	TRBD2	CASSLKTGTSGSNEQFF	TGTGCCAGCAGCTTGAAAACCGGGACTAGCGGGAGTAATGAGCAGTTCTTC
TRBV29-1	TRBJ2-1	NA	TRBD1	CSVRGTVEATYNEQFF	TGCAGCGTTCGAGGGACAGTTGAAGCTACCTACAATGAGCAGTTCTTC
TRBV27	TRBJ2-1	NA	TRBD2	CASSILAGDSYNEQFF	TGTGCCAGCAGTATCCTAGCGGGGGATTCCTACAATGAGCAGTTCTTC
TRBV18	TRBJ2-7	NA	TRBD1	CASSADRGKYEQYF	TGTGCCAGCTCAGCGGACAGGGGAAAATACGAGCAGTACTTC
TRBV12-3/TRBV12-4	TRBJ2-3	NA	NA	CASTLLGYQYF	TGTGCCAGCACCCTCCTGGGTTACCAGTATTTT
TRBV18	TRBJ2-3	NA	TRBD2	CASSPRTSGADTQYF	TGTGCCAGCTCACCACGGACTAGTGGGGCAGATACGCAGTATTTT
TRBV30	TRBJ2-7	NA	NA	CAWSPGMGEQYF	TGTGCCTGGAGCCCCGGGATGGGCGAGCAGTACTTC
TRBV28	TRBJ2-7	once	NA	CASRPDSLRKQYF	TGTGCCAGCAGACCCGACAGTCTTCGGAAGCAGTACTTC
TRBV6-4	TRBJ2-1	NA	TRBD2	CASARTSEYNEQFF	TGTGCCAGCGCACGGACTAGCGAATACAATGAGCAGTTCTTC
TRBV25-1	TRBJ2-3	NA	NA	CASSDGVADLRDTQYF	TGTGCCAGCAGTGATGGGGTAGCGGACCTGAGAGATACGCAGTATTTT
TRBV5-6	TRBJ2-6	NA	TRBD1	CASSFPGTGFGANVLTF	TGTGCCAGCAGCTTCCCCGGGACAGGGTTCGGGGCCAACGTCCTGACTTTC
TRBV25-1	TRBJ2-3	NA	TRBD1	CASSRPGTGGVYTQYF	TGTGCCAGCAGTCGCCCCGGGACAGGGGGCGTTTATACGCAGTATTTT
TRBV10-1	TRBJ1-1	NA	NA	CASSESTLATEAFF	TGCGCCAGCAGTGAGTCGACCCTGGCCACTGAAGCTTTCTTT
TRBV5-4	TRBJ1-5	NA	TRBD1	CASSLAPGQGNQPQHF	TGTGCCAGCAGCTTGGCCCCCGGACAGGGGAATCAGCCCCAGCATTTT
TRBV6-5	TRBJ1-1	NA	TRBD1	CASRVTGASTEAFF	TGTGCCAGCAGGGTAACAGGGGCGAGCACTGAAGCTTTCTTT
TRBV2	TRBJ1-1	NA	NA	CASSGYTEAFF	TGTGCCAGCAGCGGCTACACTGAAGCTTTCTTT